Shown below are 29 T cell receptor beta chains from a single sample sequenced in a study of blood T cell repertoires in COVID-19. Produced via immunoSEQ multiplex PCR; TCRdb's table is partial and in-frame only. The data show some 120,000 clones, with approximately 82% seen just once and around 7.6% held by the top ten. Material: peripheral blood. All receptors come from a man aged 65 to 85 with active or convalescent COVID-19.

The chain is built from TRBV11-2 and TRBJ1-1; D is possibly TRBD1 (6 bases). Germline values: CDR1 SGHAT, CDR2 FQNNGV. This CDR3 region has 14 residues. The V and J ends lost 3 bases and 3 bases respectively, with 11 bases between them. The CDR3 DNA reads as TGTGCCAGCAGCTTCGGGGGGCGATACACTGAAGCTTTCTTT. Encoded protein: CASSFGGRYTEAFF.

In nucleotides, the CDR3 is TGCGCCAGCAGCTTAAACTTAGCCGTTCTCCGGGACAGGGGAGACAATGAGCAGTTCTTC. Translating it yields CASSLNLAVLRDRGDNEQFF. The chain is built from TRBV5-1 and TRBJ2-1, with 10 bases fitting TRBD1. Losses at the gene ends were 2 bases for V and 5 bases for J; bases not matched to a gene: 19. The germline CDR1 and CDR2 sequences are SGHRS and YFSETQ. This CDR3 is built from 20 residues.

Concerning this clone itself: The sample holds other DNA sequences that translate to the same CDR3. V gene TRBV3-1 (or the pseudogene TRBV3-2) combines with J gene TRBJ1-2; D is possibly TRBD1 (5 bases). The CDR3 contains 13 residues. Looked up from germline, CDR1 is LGHDT and CDR2 is YNNKEL (reference sequence). Trimming removed 3 bases at V and 1 base at J, with 6 bases between. The CDR3 region is CASSQQGNYGYTF. Here the CDR3 DNA reads TGTGCCAGCAGCCAGCAGGGTAACTATGGCTACACCTTC.

As DNA, the CDR3 is TGTGCCATCAACCAGGGTACAAATCAGCCCCAGCATTTT. The encoded protein is CAINQGTNQPQHF. The genes are TRBV28 and TRBJ1-5; possible D gene TRBD1, 5 bases. Germline lookup yields CDR1 MDHEN and CDR2 SYDVKM. The CDR3 sequence is 13 residues long. Trimming left V 10 bases short and J 4 bases short, with 14 bases between.

The CDR3 sequence: CASSYGGEGSPLHF. The CDR3 nucleotides read TGTGCCAGTAGCTACGGGGGGGAGGGCTCACCCCTCCACTTT. The genes are TRBV19 and TRBJ1-6, with D possibly matching TRBD1 (5 bases). The CDR3 runs to 14 residues. Germline CDR1 is LNHDA and CDR2 is SQIVND (reference sequence). Trimming took off 6 bases at V and 10 bases at J, with 16 bases between the two ends.

The V call is TRBV28, the J call TRBJ1-6; D unresolved. This CDR3 is built from 16 residues. V was shortened by 3 bases and J by 7 bases, with 16 bases between the two germline ends. The germline V gene encodes CDR1 MDHEN and CDR2 SYDVKM. The CDR3 DNA sequence: TGTGCCAGCAGTTTTACACGCCCTGGGCGAAATTCACCCCTCCACTTT. This sequence encodes CASSFTRPGRNSPLHF. The variable domain in full, with the rest retrieved from reference TRBV28 and TRBJ1-6, is DVKVTQSSRYLVKRTGEKVFLECVQDMDHENMFWYRQDPGLGLRLIYFSYDVKMKEKGDIPEGYSVSREKKERFSLILESASTNQTSMYLCASSFTRPGRNSPLHFGNGTRLTVT.

The rearrangement uses TRBV9 and TRBJ2-7; D may be TRBD2 (5 bases). The V gene lost 4 bases and the J gene lost 5 bases, with 22 bases spanning the gap. The CDR3 extends over 16 amino acids. Per the germline V gene, CDR1 is SGDLS and CDR2 is YYNGEE. The CDR3 reads CASSPRHLGLGDEQYF. The DNA of the CDR3 is TGTGCCAGCAGCCCTAGGCACCTAGGACTCGGGGACGAGCAGTACTTC.

The chain links TRBV13 to TRBJ1-3; 8 bases match TRBD1. The CDR3 length is 16 residues. V shed 4 bases, J shed 3 bases, and the junction held 8 bases outside the gene matches. CDR1 and CDR2 from the germline V gene are PRHDT and FYEKMQ (reference sequence). This CDR3 reads CASSSRTGSRGNTIYF. The CDR3 coding sequence is TGTGCCAGCAGCTCTAGGACAGGGAGTCGTGGAAACACCATATATTTT.

This sequence joins TRBV3-1 (or the pseudogene TRBV3-2) and TRBJ1-5; D is unclear. In germline, CDR1 is LGHDT, CDR2 YNNKEL (reference sequence). V was clipped by 0 bases and J by 6 bases, with 6 bases between them. This CDR3 contains 13 residues. The DNA for the CDR3 is TGTGCCAGCAGCCAAGATCTTCTTCAGCCCCAGCATTTT. This codes for CASSQDLLQPQHF.

In this sample, this clone turned up once. The chain joins TRBV10-3 to TRBJ1-6, with a possible D match to TRBD1 (5 bases). CDR1 ENHRY and CDR2 SYGVKD come from the germline V gene. The CDR3 extends over 14 amino acids. The V end lost 4 bases, the J end lost 7 bases, and 11 bases lay between the germline ends. For the CDR3, the DNA is TGTGCCATCAGTGCGGGAGGGGACAATTCACCCCTCCACTTT. Amino acids: CAISAGGDNSPLHF.

This chain links TRBV5-6 with TRBJ1-3, with a weak D call TRBD1 (5 bases). Looked up from germline, CDR1 is SGHDT and CDR2 is YYEEEE. V was pared by 3 bases and J by 1 base, with 17 bases between. This CDR3 has 17 amino acids. CDR3 coding DNA: TGTGCCAGCAGCTCCGTACCGGGGGGGATTTCTGGAAACACCATATATTTT. Translation: CASSSVPGGISGNTIYF.

The V gene is TRBV3-1 (or the pseudogene TRBV3-2), the J gene TRBJ2-1, with 13 bases fitting TRBD2. The V and J ends lost 5 bases and 8 bases, in that order; junction bases with no gene match: 12. Germline-derived CDR1 and CDR2 are LGHDT and YNNKEL (reference sequence). This CDR3 has 17 amino acids. CDR3 in amino acids: CASSAHTTSGRLDEQFF. The CDR3 DNA reads TGTGCCAGCAGCGCCCACACGACTAGCGGGAGGTTGGATGAGCAGTTCTTC.

The chain is built from TRBV6-5 and TRBJ1-2; weak D call: TRBD1 (6 bases). From germline, CDR1 is MNHEY and CDR2 SVGAGI. Deletions cut 7 bases from V and 4 bases from J, with 16 bases between. The CDR3 sequence is 14 residues long. The CDR3 nucleotides are TGTGCCAGCACGAGGCAGGGGCCGATCTATGGCTACACCTTC. It specifies CASTRQGPIYGYTF.

This chain connects TRBV3-1 (or the pseudogene TRBV3-2) to TRBJ1-1; 8 bases fit TRBD1. This CDR3 contains 14 residues. The trim removed 8 bases at V and 1 base at J, leaving 6 bases unmatched. The germline CDR1 and CDR2 sequences are LGHDT and YNNKEL (reference sequence). CDR3 residues: CASRAGGQNTEAFF. The CDR3 nucleotides are TGTGCCAGCCGGGCAGGGGGCCAGAACACTGAAGCTTTCTTT.

This clone was seen a few times. The chain joins TRBV6-2 or TRBV6-3 to TRBJ2-1; the match to TRBD2 covers 12 bases. From germline, CDR1 is MNHEY and CDR2 SVGEGT. The CDR3 contains 15 residues. V lost 6 bases, J lost 4 bases, and 4 bases stayed unmatched. The CDR3 spells CASRPSGRAYNEQFF. The CDR3 DNA reads TGTGCCAGCAGACCTAGCGGGAGGGCTTACAATGAGCAGTTCTTC.

The chain recombines TRBV11-3 with TRBJ1-3; D remains unclear. CDR1 and CDR2 from the germline V gene are SGHNT and YENEEA. V lost 0 bases and J lost 0, with 15 bases in between. This CDR3 contains 18 residues. CDR3: CASSLDLAGKNSGNTIYF. The CDR3 region has the DNA TGTGCCAGCAGCTTAGATCTTGCGGGCAAAAACTCTGGAAACACCATATATTTT. Based on the CDR3 plus reference TRBV11-3 and TRBJ1-3, the full variable domain is EAGVVQSPRYKIIEKKQPVAFWCNPISGHNTLYWYLQNLGQGPELLIRYENEEAVDDSQLPKDRFSAERLKGVDSTLKIQPAELGDSAVYLCASSLDLAGKNSGNTIYFGEGSWLTVV.

The V gene is TRBV11-2, the J gene TRBJ2-7, with D unclear. The CDR3 consists of 14 residues. CDR1 and CDR2 from the germline V gene are SGHAT and FQNNGV. The germline V and J ends were trimmed by 2 bases and 4 bases, with 12 bases remaining between them. Written as DNA, the CDR3 is TGTGCCAGCAGCTTATCTGACACCAGATACGAGCAGTACTTC. Protein product: CASSLSDTRYEQYF.

There are a few counts of this clone. CDR3: CASSSQGAIGEKLFF. CDR3 nucleotide sequence: TGCGCCAGCAGCTCACAGGGGGCGATTGGAGAAAAACTGTTTTTT. The gene calls are TRBV5-1 and TRBJ1-4; 9 nucleotides line up with TRBD1. Germline-derived CDR1 and CDR2 are SGHRS and YFSETQ. The CDR3 runs to 15 residues. After removal of 3 bases from V and 8 bases from J, the junction contained 8 bases not matched to a gene.

This clone was found a few times. The V call is TRBV4-2, the J call TRBJ2-3, with unresolved D. Looked up from germline, CDR1 is LGHNA and CDR2 is YNFKEQ. The CDR3 runs 14 residues. The V end was cut by 1 base, the J end by 2 bases, with 7 bases between. CDR3 nucleotides: TGTGCCAGCAGCCAAGCACAGTTCACAGATACGCAGTATTTT. Amino acid sequence: CASSQAQFTDTQYF.

J is TRBJ2-7 and V is TRBV20-1, with D tentatively TRBD2 (5 bases). Germline loops: CDR1 DFQATT, CDR2 SNEGSKA (reference sequence). CDR3 size: 11 residues. V was trimmed by 2 bases and J by 11 bases, leaving 13 bases between them. The CDR3 here is CSARKTGNEYF. The CDR3 DNA is TGCAGTGCTAGAAAAACCGGGAATGAGTACTTC.

This clone has a single count. The chain combines TRBV14 with TRBJ1-6; D is possibly TRBD1 (6 bases). Deletions cut 4 bases from V and 7 bases from J, with 14 bases between. This CDR3 is built from 15 residues. Germline V gives CDR1 SGHDN, CDR2 FVKESK. Written as DNA, the CDR3 is TGTGCCAGCAGCCGTCCCACAGGGCCAAATTCACCCCTCCACTTT. Translating it yields CASSRPTGPNSPLHF.

J is TRBJ2-3 and V is TRBV5-1; D is unresolved. CDR3 length: 14 amino acids. The V gene's germline CDR1 is SGHRS and CDR2 YFSETQ. V lost 5 bases and J lost 0, with 10 bases in between. The CDR3 here is CASRTQTSTDTQYF. The CDR3 DNA reads as TGCGCCAGCAGGACTCAGACTAGCACAGATACGCAGTATTTT. Complete variable domain (other parts from reference TRBV5-1 and TRBJ2-3): KAGVTQTPRYLIKTRGQQVTLSCSPISGHRSVSWYQQTPGQGLQFLFEYFSETQRNKGNFPGRFSGRQFSNSRSEMNVSTLELGDSALYLCASRTQTSTDTQYFGPGTRLTVL.

The chain employs TRBV7-3 and TRBJ2-5; TRBD2 matches at 9 bases. This CDR3 comprises 15 residues. CDR1 and CDR2 from the germline V gene are SGHTA and FQGTGA. V gave up 4 bases and J gave up 2 bases; unmatched junction bases: 5. DNA for the CDR3: TGTGCCAGCAGCTCCGGACTAGCGACTCAAGAGACCCAGTACTTC. Amino acids: CASSSGLATQETQYF. Full variable domain (remainder filled in from reference TRBV7-3 and TRBJ2-5): GAGVSQTPSNKVTEKGKYVELRCDPISGHTALYWYRQSLGQGPEFLIYFQGTGAADDSGLPNDRFFAVRPEGSVSTLKIQRTERGDSAVYLCASSSGLATQETQYFGPGTRLLVL.

The chain uses TRBV5-6 and TRBJ1-2; TRBD1 might be the D (5 bases). Germline CDR1 reads SGHDT; CDR2 reads YYEEEE. There are 14 residues in the CDR3. The V end was cut by 4 bases, the J end by 8 bases, with 18 bases between. The CDR3 nucleotides read TGTGCCAGCAGCCCAGGCGGGGGGAGGGAAGGCTACACCTTC. As protein: CASSPGGGREGYTF.

This chain connects TRBV7-2 to TRBJ1-3; 7 bases fit TRBD1. J gave up 2 bases and V 7 bases, and 5 bases lay outside the gene matches. CDR3 length equals 14 residues. The germline gives CDR1 SGHTA, CDR2 FQGNSA. The CDR3 protein is CASNPDRAGNTIYF. CDR3 nucleotides: TGTGCCAGCAACCCAGACAGGGCTGGAAACACCATATATTTT.

This clone was recorded only once. The CDR3 region has the DNA TGTGCCAGCAGCTCACCTCCTAGCGGGGTCTCCTACGAGCAGTACTTC. This sequence encodes CASSSPPSGVSYEQYF. The rearrangement links TRBV7-2 to TRBJ2-7; 9 bases align to TRBD2. J was trimmed by 0 bases and V by 4 bases; bases with no gene match: 7. Germline-derived CDR1 and CDR2 are SGHTA and FQGNSA. This CDR3 is built from 16 residues.

The chain carries TRBV6-1 and TRBJ2-1; 10 bases are shared with TRBD2. The germline gives CDR1 MNHNS, CDR2 SASEGT. V was pared by 2 bases and J by 0 bases, with 10 bases of the junction left unmatched. CDR3 length: 19 amino acids. The CDR3 bases are TGTGCCAGCAGTGAATGGGCTCTAGCGGGAGTGAGCTCCTACAATGAGCAGTTCTTC. Its protein is CASSEWALAGVSSYNEQFF.

This clone was recorded at least ten times. V gene TRBV7-8 combines with J gene TRBJ1-6, with D maybe TRBD1 (6 bases). CDR1 and CDR2 (germline): SGHVS, FQNEAQ. The CDR3 covers 16 residues. Trimming stripped 3 bases from V and 8 bases from J, with 17 bases between. CDR3 amino acids: CASSFRSTGMDSPLHF. Written as DNA, the CDR3 is TGTGCCAGCAGCTTCCGGTCAACAGGGATGGATTCACCCCTCCACTTT.

The chain has TRBV27 and TRBJ2-7; D is possibly TRBD2 (5 bases). Trimming removed 3 bases at V and 3 bases at J, with 15 bases between. The CDR3 extends over 15 amino acids. Germline-derived CDR1 and CDR2 are MNHEY and SMNVEV (reference sequence). In DNA form, the CDR3 reads TGTGCCAGCAGTTTGGGCCGGGGTCACCTCTACGAGCAGTACTTC. Translation: CASSLGRGHLYEQYF.